This T cell receptor (beta chain) was sequenced during a study of regulatory T cells in long-lasting Graves disease (TCRdb year 2021). Regarding the research as a whole: Persistent Graves' disease meant more than 5 years of antithyroid drug treatment with TSH receptor autoantibodies that stayed positive. Patients with persistent Graves' disease were compared with patients with newly diagnosed Graves' disease using TCR sequencing and RNA sequencing of peripheral blood. The study took place in China and was registered as a clinical trial. A total of roughly 35 samples underwent TCR sequencing: 13 from persistent and about 20 from newly diagnosed Graves' disease patients. Antithyroid drugs had been taken for ten to twelve years on average by persistent Graves' disease patients in the clinical cohort.

Receptor amplification or capture employed multiplex PCR. These reads were obtained on an Illumina HiSeq 4000. iRepertoire HTBI primers and Arm-PCR amplification of CDR3 regions were used to construct TCR beta libraries. Before sequencing, the PCR products underwent gel purification. As for the authors' bioinformatics: A total of around 66 TRBV and about 13 TRBJ segments were identified across samples and were used for gene usage analysis of CDR3 amino acid clonotypes. COPE and FqMerger were used to merge filtered high-quality paired reads into contigs. BLAST was used to align contigs to the IMGT TRBV, TRBD and TRBJ reference genes, and CDR3 was defined following IMGT. Any clonotype with a frequency above 0.1% was counted as a highly expanded clone. Repertoire diversity was measured by Shannon entropy, and V-J evenness by the Gini coefficient. A clonotype found in more than one individual was treated as public. TCRdb handled the public reads itself, with Q25 trimming in fastp and clone calling in MiXCR, and kept productive beta chains. Rows with a matching CDR3 protein are joined into one entry that keeps the most common DNA and genes. Clone size and V and J calls follow TCRdb, not the original study. This sample gives 500,000 to 800,000 distinct CDR3 sequences in total; about 32% of them show up just once. About 42% of the sample comes from the top ten.

After removal of 6 bases from V and 6 bases from J, the junction retains 7 bases not matched to a gene. Sequences DFQATT (CDR1) and SNEGSKA (CDR2) are obtained from the germline V gene (reference sequence). The CDR3 goes from the cysteine to the phenylalanine over 14 residues. The kept DNA is CDR3 alone, 42 bases in frame from the first base. Of note for this clonotype: Its specific antigen is unknown. No much larger clonotype is one base removed from it; base qualities were not supplied.

Broad study findings and their caveats: Persistent disease showed preferential use of TRBV28, TRBJ1-2 and TRBJ2-5, whereas newly diagnosed disease favored TRBV20-1 and TRBJ2-1. Only the TCR beta chain was sequenced and analyzed. Compared with newly diagnosed patients, persistent Graves' disease patients had lower TCR Shannon entropy and fewer highly expanded clones, which suggests clonal expansion. As a limitation, the authors acknowledged that the small sample size may reduce accuracy. A larger number of public clonotypes was shared among persistent patients (more than 2,500) than among newly diagnosed patients (about 990). Only peripheral blood was studied, because thyroid tissue, the primary lesion, was inaccessible.

The intended sense of this specimen's time point label: persistent/refractory GD, antithyroid drugs over 5 years with positive TRAb. For both TCR sequencing and RNA sequencing, RNA was extracted from PBMCs in TRIzol. The diagnosis of Graves' disease followed American Thyroid Association guidelines. Recruitment of patients was carried out at an endocrinology department in Xi'an, China. Each patient gave around 9.2 milliliters of peripheral blood, collected in an EDTA anticoagulant tube. Ficoll Paque Plus density gradient separation was used to isolate PBMCs, and no further T cell sorting was done. An Agilent 2100 Bioanalyzer and agarose gel were used to check RNA quality, while a NanoDrop 2000 measured RNA concentration.

The sample consisted of peripheral blood mononuclear cells (PBMCs), taken when the disease was refractory, from a patient treated with antithyroid drugs. The sequence links TRBV20-1 to TRBJ2-2; TRBD2 matches 10 bases in the middle. The receptor's source is a female donor with Graves disease. The bases read TGCAGTGCCGGGACTAGCGTCGTCGCCGGGGAGCTGTTTTTT. The encoded protein is CSAGTSVVAGELFF.